The 25 T cell receptor beta chains below come from one sample, sequenced in a study of blood T cell repertoires in COVID-19. This table comes from immunoSEQ multiplex PCR, and its TCRdb copy is limited to in-frame clones, with some not included. This table holds roughly 110,000 clones, 71% found once. Sample: peripheral blood. Receptor source: a human donor with acute or convalescent COVID-19. The donor label of this sample is uncertain.

A single count supports this clone. The chain employs TRBV3-1 (or the pseudogene TRBV3-2) and TRBJ2-5; 8 bases align to TRBD2. V shed 7 bases, J shed 5 bases, and the junction held 9 bases outside the gene matches. Looked up from germline, CDR1 is LGHDT and CDR2 is YNNKEL (reference sequence). The CDR3 spans 14 residues. The DNA for the CDR3 is TGTGCCAGCACCTCTCGGCGGGGGGCCGAGACCCAGTACTTC. This translates into CASTSRRGAETQYF.

V and J are TRBV3-1 (or the pseudogene TRBV3-2) and TRBJ2-3; 7 bases align to TRBD1. Germline V CDR1 and CDR2: LGHDT, YNNKEL (reference sequence). This CDR3 is built from 15 residues. J gave up 4 bases and V 8 bases, and 12 bases lay outside the gene matches. DNA of the CDR3: TGTGCCAGCCGACCGGCCGGGACAGTGGCAGATACGCAGTATTTT. Residues: CASRPAGTVADTQYF.

This chain connects TRBV2 to TRBJ1-5; no clear D. Trimming stripped 2 bases from V and 5 bases from J, with 7 bases between. This CDR3 region has 13 residues. The germline V gene encodes CDR1 SNHLY and CDR2 FYNNEI. CDR3 nucleotides: TGTGCCAGCAGTGAATCCGGAGATCAGCCCCAGCATTTT. The encoded protein is CASSESGDQPQHF.

V and J are TRBV7-8 and TRBJ2-5, with D perhaps matching TRBD1 (6 bases). This CDR3 comprises 14 residues. Trimming shortened V by 4 bases and J by 4 bases, and 13 bases separated the two germline ends. Germline V lookup: CDR1 SGHVS, CDR2 FQNEAQ. In DNA form, the CDR3 reads TGTGCCAGCAGCTCCGGACAGCTCAGAGAGACCCAGTACTTC. Translation gives CASSSGQLRETQYF.

The chain has TRBV4-1 and TRBJ1-2; 7 nucleotides align to TRBD1. CDR1 is MGHRA, CDR2 YSYEKL, per germline. J gave up 6 bases and V 6 bases, and 7 bases lay outside the gene matches. The CDR3 is 13 amino acids. CDR3 sequence: CASSRQGPNGYTF. The CDR3 DNA follows: TGCGCCAGCAGTCGACAGGGCCCCAATGGCTACACCTTC.

This clone came up a few times. The chain joins TRBV7-2 to TRBJ1-6; 12 positions match TRBD1. Trimming removed 5 bases from V and 4 bases from J; junction bases left unmatched: 6. Germline lookup yields CDR1 SGHTA and CDR2 FQGNSA. This CDR3 has 17 amino acids. CDR3 in amino acids: CASSPGTGGGYNSPLHF. The CDR3 DNA follows: TGTGCCAGCAGCCCGGGGACAGGGGGCGGATATAATTCACCCCTCCACTTT.

This clone was counted once. CDR3 region: CASSLYCGGCAEAQWYF. The CDR3 bases are TGTGCCAGCAGCTTATATTGTGGAGGTTGTGCAGAGGCGCAGTGGTACTTC. The chain couples TRBV11-3 to TRBJ2-7; the D gene is possibly TRBD2 (5 bases). The ends were cut back, 2 bases at V and 12 bases at J, with 29 bases in the middle. The CDR3 has 17 residues. Germline CDR1 is SGHNT and CDR2 is YENEEA.

This chain uses TRBV4-1 with TRBJ2-5, with 10 bases matching TRBD1. Germline CDR1 MGHRA, CDR2 YSYEKL. The J segment lost 4 bases and the V segment lost 1 base, leaving 9 bases of the junction unmatched. The CDR3 is 17 residues long. DNA of the CDR3: TGCGCCAGCAGCCAAGCCGGGGGGACAGGGGTACGAGAGACCCAGTACTTC. The encoded protein is CASSQAGGTGVRETQYF.

The genes are TRBV6-2 or TRBV6-3 and TRBJ1-4; 8 bases agree with TRBD1. The CDR3 spans 15 residues. V shed 4 bases, J shed 7 bases, and the junction held 8 bases outside the gene matches. Per germline, CDR1 MNHEY and CDR2 SVGEGT. This CDR3 is CASSSTGTGSEKLFF. The CDR3 DNA is TGTGCCAGCAGTTCCACCGGGACAGGAAGTGAAAAACTGTTTTTT.

This chain links TRBV7-9 with TRBJ2-7, with TRBD2 matching 13 bases. Germline trimming cut 5 bases from V and 0 bases from J; bases unmatched to any gene: 4. The CDR3 has 16 residues. In germline, CDR1 is SEHNR, CDR2 FQNEAQ (reference sequence). CDR3 amino acids: CASSRGLAGVSYEQYV. As DNA, the CDR3 is TGTGCCAGCAGCCGAGGACTAGCGGGGGTCTCCTACGAGCAGTACGTC.

The chain employs TRBV28 and TRBJ1-3, with D perhaps matching TRBD1 (5 bases). Looked up from germline, CDR1 is MDHEN and CDR2 is SYDVKM. The CDR3 consists of 15 residues. V was clipped by 2 bases and J by 2 bases, with 10 bases between them. CDR3 bases: TGTGCCAGCAGTTTAACCGGCAGGGCTGGAAACACCATATATTTT. The encoded protein is CASSLTGRAGNTIYF.

The chain couples TRBV9 to TRBJ2-2; possible D gene TRBD2, 6 bases. This CDR3 has 14 residues. Germline CDR1 is SGDLS and CDR2 is YYNGEE. The germline V and J ends were trimmed by 4 bases and 6 bases, with 13 bases remaining between them. The CDR3 nucleotides are TGTGCCAGCAGCTTACTAGCCGCCGCCGGGGAGCTGTTTTTT. Protein: CASSLLAAAGELFF.

This sequence joins TRBV29-1 and TRBJ1-1, with TRBD1 identical over 7 bases. Germline values: CDR1 SQVTM, CDR2 ANQGSEA. J lost 4 bases, V lost 1 base, and 9 bases had no gene match. CDR3 size: 15 residues. The CDR3 DNA reads as TGCAGCGTTGAAGGCGGCAGGGGGGTGTCCACTGAAGCTTTCTTT. It codes for CSVEGGRGVSTEAFF.

This chain joins TRBV25-1 and TRBJ2-3; 10 bases map to TRBD2. Trimming took 3 bases from V and 1 from J; bases not matched to a gene: 4. The CDR3 covers 16 residues. Per germline, CDR1 MGHDK and CDR2 SYGVNS. CDR3 in amino acids: CASSDILAGGTDTQYF. In nucleotides, the CDR3 is TGTGCCAGCAGTGATATTCTAGCGGGGGGCACAGATACGCAGTATTTT.

As regards this clone: One base away lies a much larger clone, so this may be a sequencing read error. V is TRBV3-1 (or the pseudogene TRBV3-2) and J is TRBJ1-4; TRBD1 might be the D (6 bases). The CDR3 totals 15 residues. CDR1 is LGHDT and CDR2 is YNNKEL in the germline V gene (reference sequence). V was trimmed by 3 bases and J by 10 bases, leaving 18 bases between them. CDR3 bases: TGTGCCAGCAGCCACGGGGGGCCTAGGGTTGGAAAACTGTTTTTT. Protein: CASSHGGPRVGKLFF.

The chain uses TRBV18 and TRBJ1-1; 7 nucleotides line up with TRBD1. V gave up 3 bases and J gave up 5 bases; unmatched junction bases: 12. CDR1 KGHSH and CDR2 LQKENI come from the germline V gene. This CDR3 contains 16 residues. In DNA form, the CDR3 reads TGTGCCAGCTCACCTAAGCTGGACAGGAGGAGTACTGAAGCTTTCTTT. Its translation is CASSPKLDRRSTEAFF.

The rearrangement joins TRBV10-2 to TRBJ2-2; D possibly corresponds to TRBD1 (6 bases). The germline V and J ends were trimmed by 6 bases and 1 base, with 12 bases remaining between them. Germline values: CDR1 WSHSY, CDR2 SAAADI. This CDR3 is built from 15 residues. CDR3 sequence (DNA): TGCGCCAGCAGGGGCAGGGGTTTGAACACCGGGGAGCTGTTTTTT. It is translated as CASRGRGLNTGELFF.

The table lists this clone with a few counts. The chain combines TRBV19 with TRBJ1-5, with D possibly being TRBD1 (5 bases). V was clipped by 2 bases and J by 6 bases, with 11 bases between them. Germline lookup yields CDR1 LNHDA and CDR2 SQIVND (reference sequence). CDR3 length: 14 amino acids. The CDR3 loop is CASSIRQGIQPQHF. The DNA of the CDR3 is TGTGCCAGTAGTATAAGGCAGGGAATTCAGCCCCAGCATTTT.

The chain has TRBV28 and TRBJ2-7, with 7 bases fitting TRBD1. The CDR3 is 12 amino acids. V was pared by 5 bases and J by 9 bases, with 7 bases of the junction left unmatched. CDR1 is MDHEN, CDR2 SYDVKM, per germline. The CDR3 spells CASSRRQGRQYV. CDR3 nucleotides: TGTGCCAGCAGTCGCAGACAGGGCCGGCAGTACGTC.

This sequence joins TRBV4-2 and TRBJ2-6; TRBD1 agrees at 10 bases. The CDR3 is 18 residues long. J was trimmed by 2 bases and V by 3 bases; bases with no gene match: 7. Germline lookup yields CDR1 LGHNA and CDR2 YNFKEQ. This CDR3 is CASSHEDRGRAGANVLTF. The CDR3 DNA follows: TGTGCCAGCAGCCATGAAGACAGGGGGCGCGCTGGGGCCAACGTCCTGACTTTC.

Only a few counts were recorded for this clone. The J gene is TRBJ1-5, the V gene TRBV7-8, with 11 bases aligning to TRBD1. The CDR3 totals 17 residues. V was pared by 5 bases and J by 9 bases, with 15 bases of the junction left unmatched. Germline CDR1 reads SGHVS; CDR2 reads FQNEAQ. CDR3 coding DNA: TGTGCCAGCAGCCGCTTTGTGGGGACAGGGGGATTGGGGCCCCAGCATTTT. Translating it yields CASSRFVGTGGLGPQHF. Filled out from reference TRBV7-8 and TRBJ1-5, the complete variable domain reads GAGVSQSPRYKVAKRGQDVALRCDPISGHVSLFWYQQALGQGPEFLTYFQNEAQLDKSGLPSDRFFAERPEGSVSTLKIQRTQQEDSAVYLCASSRFVGTGGLGPQHFGDGTRLSIL.

The chain combines TRBV5-1 with TRBJ2-1; a possible D gene is TRBD1 (6 bases). The V end lost 0 bases, the J end lost 5 bases, and 12 bases lay between the germline ends. Germline CDR1 reads SGHRS; CDR2 reads YFSETQ. The length of the CDR3 is 15 residues. The CDR3 bases are TGCGCCAGCAGCTTGGTTCAGGACAGAAACAATGAGCAGTTCTTC. Translation: CASSLVQDRNNEQFF. Drawing the rest from reference TRBV5-1 and TRBJ2-1, the complete variable domain is KAGVTQTPRYLIKTRGQQVTLSCSPISGHRSVSWYQQTPGQGLQFLFEYFSETQRNKGNFPGRFSGRQFSNSRSEMNVSTLELGDSALYLCASSLVQDRNNEQFFGPGTRLTVL.

This clone was seen a handful of times. The V call is TRBV4-2, the J call TRBJ2-6; 7 bases fit TRBD2. CDR3 size: 15 residues. With V trimmed by 7 bases and J by 0 bases, 3 bases remained unmatched. CDR1 is LGHNA, CDR2 YNFKEQ, per germline. The CDR3 region is CASTGGNSGANVLTF. The CDR3 nucleotides are TGTGCCAGCACGGGGGGTAACTCTGGGGCCAACGTCCTGACTTTC.

V is TRBV4-1 and J is TRBJ1-1, with 9 bases aligning to TRBD1. The CDR3 runs 15 residues. The J segment lost 4 bases and the V segment lost 3 bases, leaving 6 bases of the junction unmatched. The germline V gene encodes CDR1 MGHRA and CDR2 YSYEKL. The CDR3 region has the DNA TGCGCCAGCAGCCACAACAGGGGGCTCGGCACTGAAGCTTTCTTT. This codes for CASSHNRGLGTEAFF.

A remark on this clone: One junction end does not reproduce the germline sequence, and a read error may be involved. J is TRBJ2-1 and V is TRBV5-1; perhaps TRBD2 as D (6 bases). Germline CDR1 is SGHRS and CDR2 is YFSETQ. CDR3 length equals 15 residues. The CDR3 spells CASSLESGPYSEQFF. Written as DNA, the CDR3 is TGCGCCAGCAGCTTGGAAAGCGGGCCCTACAGTGAGCAGTTCTTC. Combining the CDR3 with reference TRBV5-1 and TRBJ2-1 gives the whole variable domain KAGVTQTPRYLIKTRGQQVTLSCSPISGHRSVSWYQQTPGQGLQFLFEYFSETQRNKGNFPGRFSGRQFSNSRSEMNVSTLELGDSALYLCASSLESGPYSEQFFGPGTRLTVL.